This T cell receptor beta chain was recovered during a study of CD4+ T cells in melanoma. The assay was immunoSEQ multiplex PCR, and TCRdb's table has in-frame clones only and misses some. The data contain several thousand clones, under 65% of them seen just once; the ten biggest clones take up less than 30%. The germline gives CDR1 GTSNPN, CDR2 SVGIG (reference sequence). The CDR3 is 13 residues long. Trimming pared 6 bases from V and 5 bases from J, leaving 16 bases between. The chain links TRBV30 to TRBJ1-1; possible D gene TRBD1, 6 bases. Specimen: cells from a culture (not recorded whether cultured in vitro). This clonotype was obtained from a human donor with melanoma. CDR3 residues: CACTSGVRTEAFF. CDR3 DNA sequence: TGTGCCTGTACCTCAGGGGTTAGGACTGAAGCTTTCTTT.